This T cell receptor (beta chain) was profiled in a study of blood T cell repertoires in COVID-19 (dated by TCRdb to 2018 to 2021). About the study as a whole: Samples covering the acute and convalescent phases of COVID-19 were provided by collaborators in the United States, Italy and Spain. Where HLA class I and class II types were available, the types were taken from metadata supplied by the sample provider, not from assay-based typing. The repertoires were made available in a free public database intended to serve as a resource for research on the immune response to SARS-CoV-2. Samples came from the ongoing ImmuneRACE study (first 160 participants) plus 1,254 subjects from 6 global collaborators. The dataset comprised deeply sampled blood TCRbeta repertoires from subjects exposed to, actively infected with, or recovered from COVID-19. The material from the prospective study consisted of cDNA or gDNA derived from T cells, B-cell-depleted T cells, or PBMCs. Sample metadata almost always included a de-identified subject ID, COVID-19 status, age in years and sex.

In its sample, this clone was seen a few times. Its antigen is currently not known. Base qualities are not provided; no much larger clone lies one nucleotide away. TCRbeta CDR3 regions were amplified from genomic DNA using the immunoSEQ Assay, a bias-controlled multiplex PCR. Processing in the source paper ran as follows. The number of nucleated cells in each sample was estimated from the amplification of reference gene primers within the assay. To quantify the absolute abundance of each unique TCRbeta CDR3 rearrangement, sequence reads were collapsed and filtered. Productive Simpson clonality was computed per sample as the square root of Simpson's diversity index over productive rearrangements. TCRdb limited this immuneACCESS table to in-frame rearrangements with V and J called. A share of clones is missing; checked studies link under half to unresolved V genes, and the rest is unexplained. For V, J and clone size, that table is used; D and trimming come from the DNA. The sample table shows about 65,000 clones, and roughly four fifths are seen once. 14% to 15% of the sample lies in the top ten.

Study-level results and caveats: The amount of clinical and demographic metadata varied by source and participant and was provided uncurated.

Collaborating institutions collected whole blood in K2EDTA tubes following their own protocols. For TCRbeta analysis, collaborator samples were shipped as frozen whole blood, as isolated PBMCs, or as DNA extracted from either sample type. Via the germline V gene, CDR1 is SGHTA and CDR2 FQGNSA. The CDR3 runs 15 amino acids, cysteine and phenylalanine included. The entry retains the CDR3 DNA only, 45 bases that are in frame from base 1. V is trimmed back by 1 base and J by 2 bases, and the junction contains 4 bases that no gene match accounts for. The clonotype originates from a man older than 75 with acute or convalescent COVID-19. The chain couples TRBV7-2 to TRBJ2-7, and TRBD2 matches 8 of the central bases. Sequencing was done on a sample of peripheral blood. The CDR3 protein: CASSLVAGGPYEQYF. The DNA sequence reads TGTGCCAGCAGCTTAGTGGCGGGGGGACCCTACGAGCAGTACTTC.